The clone carrying this T cell receptor (beta chain) has only a few counts. The sample is drawn from a study of low-dose radiotherapy and immunotherapy resistance in tumors. Study details: Intravenous ipilimumab 1 mg/kg every six weeks was given with nivolumab 240 mg every two weeks. Participants were given intravenous cyclophosphamide 200 mg/m2 every two weeks, one day before radiation and immunotherapy.

Covering alpha and beta chains, TRAV- and TRBV-specific primers were used for the first-strand cDNA. Using a constant-region primer together with a V-primer adapter, TCRs were subjected to 20 to 25 PCR cycles of amplification. TCRdb reprocessed the reads via MiXCR and lists one record per CDR3 protein. Here the sample spans 95,000 to 100,000 distinct CDR3 sequences, around 21% being singletons. Trimming stripped 1 base from V and 3 bases from J, with 10 bases between. Germline values: CDR1 MGHRA, CDR2 YSYEKL. The CDR3 covers 15 residues. Stated time point: after trial treatment. Treatment defined: LDRT plus nivolumab, ipilimumab, low-dose cyclophosphamide and aspirin (RACIN trial). Every donor's regimen consisted of nivolumab, ipilimumab, aspirin, low-dose cyclophosphamide and low-dose radiotherapy.

J is TRBJ2-1 and V is TRBV4-1, with D perhaps given as TRBD1 or TRBD2 (5 bases each). Sample: PBMCs, taken after low-dose radiotherapy plus immunotherapy. This TCR was sampled from a male donor with prostate cancer. CDR3 DNA: TGCGCCAGCAGCCAAGTTGTGGGGGTCTACAATGAGCAGTTCTTC. Translating gives CASSQVVGVYNEQFF.